The sequence of this TCR beta chain was determined in a study of CD8+ T cells in alopecia areata. Regarding the study as a whole: Having just one nonresponder leaves the connection between baseline CD8+ expansion and response unresolved.

As to treatment: oral pan-JAK inhibitor, 5-10 mg twice daily. Germline V gene lookup returns CDR1 MNHEY and CDR2 SMNVEV (reference sequence). This CDR3 comprises 15 residues. V lost 3 bases to trimming and J lost 6 bases, with 15 bases between them. Points on this clone: What it binds is unknown.

RNA, once extracted, was reverse transcribed into cDNA for use as the sequencing template. Generated by immunoSEQ multiplex PCR, the TCRdb table keeps only in-frame clones and is missing some. The data hold 60,000 to 90,000 clones, with about 71% observed a single time. Sequences were derived from CD8+ T cells sorted from blood, sampled at week 24, from a patient treated with tofacitinib. V and J are TRBV27 and TRBJ1-5; D is possibly TRBD1 (6 bases). The receptor was derived from a human donor with alopecia areata. In nucleotides, the CDR3 is TGTGCCAGCAGTTTGGGGTCGGGGGCGACTCAGCCCCAGCATTTT. The encoded protein is CASSLGSGATQPQHF.